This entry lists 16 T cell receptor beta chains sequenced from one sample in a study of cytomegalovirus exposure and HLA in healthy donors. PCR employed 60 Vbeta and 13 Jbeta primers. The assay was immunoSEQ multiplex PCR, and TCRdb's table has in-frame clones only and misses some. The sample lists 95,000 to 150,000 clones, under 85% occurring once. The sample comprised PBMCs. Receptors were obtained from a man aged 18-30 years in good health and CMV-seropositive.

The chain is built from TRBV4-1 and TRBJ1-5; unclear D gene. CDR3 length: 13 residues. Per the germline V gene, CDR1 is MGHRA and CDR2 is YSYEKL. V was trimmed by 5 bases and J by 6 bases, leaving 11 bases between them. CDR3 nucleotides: TGCGCCAGCAGCACCACCACGGGTCAGCCCCAGCATTTT. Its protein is CASSTTTGQPQHF.

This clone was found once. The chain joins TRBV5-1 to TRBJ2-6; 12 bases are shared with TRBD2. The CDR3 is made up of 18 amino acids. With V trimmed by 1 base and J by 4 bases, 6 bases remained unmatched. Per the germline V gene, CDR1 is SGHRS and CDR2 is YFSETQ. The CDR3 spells CASSLTSGGPWGANVLTF. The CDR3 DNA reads TGCGCCAGCAGCTTGACTAGCGGGGGGCCCTGGGGGGCCAACGTCCTGACTTTC. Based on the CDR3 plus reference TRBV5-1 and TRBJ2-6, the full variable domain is KAGVTQTPRYLIKTRGQQVTLSCSPISGHRSVSWYQQTPGQGLQFLFEYFSETQRNKGNFPGRFSGRQFSNSRSEMNVSTLELGDSALYLCASSLTSGGPWGANVLTFGAGSRLTVL.

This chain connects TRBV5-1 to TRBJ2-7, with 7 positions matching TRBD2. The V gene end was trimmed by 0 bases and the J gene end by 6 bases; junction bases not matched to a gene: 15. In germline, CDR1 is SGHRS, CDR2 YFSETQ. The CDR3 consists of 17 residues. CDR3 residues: CASSLAMGGVRVGEQYF. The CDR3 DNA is TGCGCCAGCAGCTTGGCGATGGGAGGGGTGAGGGTCGGCGAGCAGTACTTC.

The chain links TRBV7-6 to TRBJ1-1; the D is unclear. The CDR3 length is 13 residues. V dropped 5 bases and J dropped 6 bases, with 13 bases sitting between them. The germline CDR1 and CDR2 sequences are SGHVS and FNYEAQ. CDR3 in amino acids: CASSKIQRAEAFF. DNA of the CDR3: TGTGCCAGCAGCAAAATACAGAGGGCTGAAGCTTTCTTT.

Written as DNA, the CDR3 is TGTGCCAGCAGCTTAGCAGGAGTCTACGAGCAGTACTTC. This gives the protein CASSLAGVYEQYF. The rearrangement joins TRBV7-9 to TRBJ2-7; D unclear. The V end was cut by 0 bases, the J end by 3 bases, with 6 bases between. Per germline, CDR1 SEHNR and CDR2 FQNEAQ (reference sequence). This CDR3 region has 13 residues.

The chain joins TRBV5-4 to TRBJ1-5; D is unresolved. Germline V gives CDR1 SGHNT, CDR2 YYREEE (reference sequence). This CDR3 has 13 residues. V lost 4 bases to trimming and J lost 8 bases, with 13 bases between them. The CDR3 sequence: CASSAGRGEPQHF. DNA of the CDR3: TGTGCCAGCAGCGCTGGCCGCGGGGAGCCCCAGCATTTT.

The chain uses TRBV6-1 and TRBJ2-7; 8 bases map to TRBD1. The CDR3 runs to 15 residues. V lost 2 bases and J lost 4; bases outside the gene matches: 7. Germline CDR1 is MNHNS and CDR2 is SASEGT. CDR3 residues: CASSESQGASYEQYF. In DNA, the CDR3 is TGTGCCAGCAGTGAAAGCCAGGGGGCTTCTTACGAGCAGTACTTC.

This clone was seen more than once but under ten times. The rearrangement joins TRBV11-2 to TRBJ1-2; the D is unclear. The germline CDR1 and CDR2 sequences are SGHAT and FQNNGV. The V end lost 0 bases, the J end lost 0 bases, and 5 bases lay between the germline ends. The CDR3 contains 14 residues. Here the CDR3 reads CASSLDISNYGYTF. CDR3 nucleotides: TGTGCCAGCAGCTTAGATATTTCTAACTATGGCTACACCTTC.

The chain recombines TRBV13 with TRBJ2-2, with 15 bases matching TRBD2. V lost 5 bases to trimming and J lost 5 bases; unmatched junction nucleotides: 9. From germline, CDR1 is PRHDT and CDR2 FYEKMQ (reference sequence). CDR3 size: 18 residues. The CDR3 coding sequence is TGTGCCAGCAGCGGACGGACTAGCGGGGGGGCTGAAACCGGGGAGCTGTTTTTT. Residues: CASSGRTSGGAETGELFF.

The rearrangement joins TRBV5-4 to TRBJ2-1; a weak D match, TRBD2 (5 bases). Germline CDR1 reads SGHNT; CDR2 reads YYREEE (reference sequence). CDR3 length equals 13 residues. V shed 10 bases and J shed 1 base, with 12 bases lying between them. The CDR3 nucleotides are TGTGCCTTGAGCGGAAGGTCCTACAATGAGCAGTTCTTC. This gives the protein CALSGRSYNEQFF.

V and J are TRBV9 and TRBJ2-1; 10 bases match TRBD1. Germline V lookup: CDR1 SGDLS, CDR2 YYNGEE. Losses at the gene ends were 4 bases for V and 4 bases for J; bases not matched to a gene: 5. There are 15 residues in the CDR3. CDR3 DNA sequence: TGTGCCAGCAGCAGACCGGGACAGGGGTACAATGAGCAGTTCTTC. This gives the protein CASSRPGQGYNEQFF.

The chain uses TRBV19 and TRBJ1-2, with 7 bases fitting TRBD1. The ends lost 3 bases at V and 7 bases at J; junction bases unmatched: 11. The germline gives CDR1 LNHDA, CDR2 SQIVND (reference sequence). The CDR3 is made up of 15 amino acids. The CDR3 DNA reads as TGTGCCAGTAGTATTTTAAGCGGACAGGCGGTTGGCTACACCTTC. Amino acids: CASSILSGQAVGYTF.

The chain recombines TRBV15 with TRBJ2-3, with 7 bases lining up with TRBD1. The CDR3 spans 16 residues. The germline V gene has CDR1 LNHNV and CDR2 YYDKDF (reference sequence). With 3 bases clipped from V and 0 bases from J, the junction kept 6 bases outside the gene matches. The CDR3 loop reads CATSRETGTSTDTQYF. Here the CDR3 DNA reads TGTGCCACCAGCAGGGAGACAGGGACGAGCACAGATACGCAGTATTTT.

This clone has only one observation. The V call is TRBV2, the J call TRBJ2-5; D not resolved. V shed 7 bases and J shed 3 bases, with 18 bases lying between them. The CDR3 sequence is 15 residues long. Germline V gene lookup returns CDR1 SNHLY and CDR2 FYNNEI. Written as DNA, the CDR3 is TGTGCCAGCACCTCTCCCTCCCGAGGAAAAGAGACCCAGTACTTC. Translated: CASTSPSRGKETQYF.

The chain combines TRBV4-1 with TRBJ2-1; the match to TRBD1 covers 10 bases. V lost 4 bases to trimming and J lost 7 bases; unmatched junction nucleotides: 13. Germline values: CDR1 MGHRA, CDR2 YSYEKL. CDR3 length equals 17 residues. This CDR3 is CASSPPVGDRGFNEQFF. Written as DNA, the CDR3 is TGCGCCAGCAGCCCCCCAGTCGGGGACAGGGGATTTAATGAGCAGTTCTTC.

The CDR3 nucleotides read TGTGCCAGCAGTTTGGACAGCTCTGGAAACACCATATATTTT. Encoded protein: CASSLDSSGNTIYF. This chain joins TRBV7-9 and TRBJ1-3, with D maybe TRBD1 (6 bases). CDR3 length: 14 residues. The V gene's germline CDR1 is SEHNR and CDR2 FQNEAQ (reference sequence). V lost 6 bases and J 0 bases, leaving 9 bases between the germline ends.